This T cell receptor beta chain was recovered during a study of Graves' ophthalmopathy and Graves' hyperthyroidism. Notes on the study in general: Most thyroid-expanded clonotypes exceeding 0.001 frequency were also found in blood.

The authors amplified TCR beta CDR3 regions, and they did so from RNA transcripts for repertoire sequencing. Scientists carried out first-round RT-PCR using HTBI primers and then a second-round multiplex PCR. TCRdb reprocessed the multiplex PCR reads with MiXCR, giving one entry per CDR3 protein. The sample contains roughly 700,000 distinct CDR3 sequences, 40% of which appear only once. The ends were cut back, 4 bases at V and 10 bases at J, with 11 bases in the middle. Germline assignment: CDR1 LNHDA and CDR2 SQIVND (reference sequence). There are 13 residues in the CDR3. This clonotype was counted at least ten times. Its antigen is currently unknown. Each donor who had ophthalmopathy showed moderate-to-severe activity, a CAS of ≥3, a NOSPECS of ≥4, and a duration under 3 months. The authors used Ficoll-Paque density gradient centrifugation to separate PBMCs. The input was 10 ml of fresh peripheral blood.

The receptor comes from an adult man with Graves' ophthalmopathy. The chain combines TRBV19 with TRBJ1-6; D is ambiguous. The source material was peripheral blood. CDR3 sequence: CASSTAVRSPLHF. The CDR3 DNA reads as TGTGCCAGTAGTACGGCAGTACGCTCACCCCTCCACTTT.